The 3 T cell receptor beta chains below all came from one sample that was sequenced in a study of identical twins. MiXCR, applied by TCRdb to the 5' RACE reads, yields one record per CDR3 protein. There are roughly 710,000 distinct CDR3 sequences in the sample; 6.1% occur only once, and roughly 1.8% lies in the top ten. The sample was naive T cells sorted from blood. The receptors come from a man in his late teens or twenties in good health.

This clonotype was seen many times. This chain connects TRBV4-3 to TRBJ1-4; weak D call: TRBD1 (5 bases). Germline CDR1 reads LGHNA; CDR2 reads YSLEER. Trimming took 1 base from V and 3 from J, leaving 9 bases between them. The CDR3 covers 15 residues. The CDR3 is CASSQGTGANEKLFF. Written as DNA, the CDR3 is TGCGCCAGCAGCCAAGGGACGGGGGCTAATGAAAAACTGTTTTTT.

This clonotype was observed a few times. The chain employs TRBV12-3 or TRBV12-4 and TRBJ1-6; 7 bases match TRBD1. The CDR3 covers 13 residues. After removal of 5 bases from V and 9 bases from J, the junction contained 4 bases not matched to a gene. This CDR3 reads CASSRRDSSPLHF. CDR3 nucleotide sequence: TGTGCCAGCAGTAGAAGGGACAGTTCACCCCTCCACTTT.

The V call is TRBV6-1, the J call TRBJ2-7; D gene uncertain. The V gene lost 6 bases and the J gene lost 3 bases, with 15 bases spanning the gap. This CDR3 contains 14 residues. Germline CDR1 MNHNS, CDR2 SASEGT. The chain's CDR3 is CASRDLRLNYEQYF. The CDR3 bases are TGTGCCAGCAGGGACCTACGACTCAACTACGAGCAGTACTTC.